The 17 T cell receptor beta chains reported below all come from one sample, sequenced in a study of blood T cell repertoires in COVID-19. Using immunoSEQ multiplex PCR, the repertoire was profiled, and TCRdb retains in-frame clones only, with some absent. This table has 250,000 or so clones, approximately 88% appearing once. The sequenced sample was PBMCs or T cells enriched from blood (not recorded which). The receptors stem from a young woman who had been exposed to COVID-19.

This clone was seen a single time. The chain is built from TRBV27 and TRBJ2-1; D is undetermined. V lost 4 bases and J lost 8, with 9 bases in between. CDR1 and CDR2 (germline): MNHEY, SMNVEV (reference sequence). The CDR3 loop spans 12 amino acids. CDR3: CASSSLAYEQFF. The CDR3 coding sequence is TGTGCCAGCAGTTCATTAGCCTATGAGCAGTTCTTC.

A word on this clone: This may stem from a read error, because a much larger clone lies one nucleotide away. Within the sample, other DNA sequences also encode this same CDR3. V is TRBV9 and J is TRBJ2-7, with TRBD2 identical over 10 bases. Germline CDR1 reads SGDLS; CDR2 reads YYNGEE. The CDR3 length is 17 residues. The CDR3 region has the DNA TGCGCCAGCAGCGGGGGGGCTAGCGGGTCCGTATCTCACGAGCAGTACTTC. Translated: CASSGGASGSVSHEQYF. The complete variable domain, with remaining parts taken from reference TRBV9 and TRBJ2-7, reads DSGVTQTPKHLITATGQRVTLRCSPRSGDLSVYWYQQSLDQGLQFLIQYYNGEERAKGNILERFSAQQFPDLHSELNLSSLELGDSALYFCASSGGASGSVSHEQYFGPGTRLTVT.

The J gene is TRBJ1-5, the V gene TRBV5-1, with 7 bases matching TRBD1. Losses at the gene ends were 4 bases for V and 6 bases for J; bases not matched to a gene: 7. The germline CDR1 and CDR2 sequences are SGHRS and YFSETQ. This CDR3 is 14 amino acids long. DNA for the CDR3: TGCGCCAGCAGCCCAGGGACAGATTCTCAGCCCCAGCATTTT. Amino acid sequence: CASSPGTDSQPQHF. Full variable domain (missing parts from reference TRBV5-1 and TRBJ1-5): KAGVTQTPRYLIKTRGQQVTLSCSPISGHRSVSWYQQTPGQGLQFLFEYFSETQRNKGNFPGRFSGRQFSNSRSEMNVSTLELGDSALYLCASSPGTDSQPQHFGDGTRLSIL.

Written as DNA, the CDR3 is TGTGCCAGCTCACGACAGGGGATTGATACGCAGTATTTT. Protein sequence: CASSRQGIDTQYF. This chain connects TRBV18 to TRBJ2-3; 8 nucleotides match TRBD1. V trimming: 4 bases; J trimming: 6 bases; junction bases outside the gene matches: 3. The CDR3 covers 13 residues. Germline CDR1 is KGHSH and CDR2 is LQKENI.

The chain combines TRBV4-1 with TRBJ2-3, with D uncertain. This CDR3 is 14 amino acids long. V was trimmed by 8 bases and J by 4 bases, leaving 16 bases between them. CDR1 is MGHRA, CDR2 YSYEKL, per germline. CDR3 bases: TGCGCCAGCTGCCGTACATCCCGATCAGATACGCAGTATTTT. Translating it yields CASCRTSRSDTQYF.

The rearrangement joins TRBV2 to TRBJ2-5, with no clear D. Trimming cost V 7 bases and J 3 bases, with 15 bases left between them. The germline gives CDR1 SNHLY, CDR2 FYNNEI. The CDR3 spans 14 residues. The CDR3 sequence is CASTAVRVKETQYF. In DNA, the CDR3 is TGTGCCAGCACCGCCGTCCGGGTTAAAGAGACCCAGTACTTC.

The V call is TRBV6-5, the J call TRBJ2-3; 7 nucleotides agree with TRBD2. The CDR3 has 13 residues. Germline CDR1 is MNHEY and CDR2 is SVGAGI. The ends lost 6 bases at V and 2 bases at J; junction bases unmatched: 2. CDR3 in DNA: TGTGCCAGCAGCGGGGGGTTCACAGATACGCAGTATTTT. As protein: CASSGGFTDTQYF.

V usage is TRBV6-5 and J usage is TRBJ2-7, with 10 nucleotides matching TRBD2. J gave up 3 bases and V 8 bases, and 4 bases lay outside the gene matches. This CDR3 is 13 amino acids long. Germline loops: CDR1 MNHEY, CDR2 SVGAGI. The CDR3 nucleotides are TGTGCCAGCTGGCAGCGGGAGGGCTACGAGCAGTACTTC. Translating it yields CASWQREGYEQYF.

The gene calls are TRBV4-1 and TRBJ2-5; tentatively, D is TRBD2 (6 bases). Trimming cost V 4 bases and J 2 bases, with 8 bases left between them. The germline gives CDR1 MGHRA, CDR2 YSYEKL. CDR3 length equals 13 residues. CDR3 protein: CASSLGSQETQYF. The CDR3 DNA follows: TGCGCCAGCAGCCTCGGGAGTCAAGAGACCCAGTACTTC.

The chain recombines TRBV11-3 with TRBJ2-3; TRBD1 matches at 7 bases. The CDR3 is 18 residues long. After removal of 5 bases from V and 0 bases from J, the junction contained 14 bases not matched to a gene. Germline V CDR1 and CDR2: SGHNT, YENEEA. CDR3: CASSLTGQAISSTDTQYF. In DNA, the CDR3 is TGTGCCAGCAGCCTAACAGGACAGGCCATTTCTAGCACAGATACGCAGTATTTT. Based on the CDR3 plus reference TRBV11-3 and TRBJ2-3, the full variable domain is EAGVVQSPRYKIIEKKQPVAFWCNPISGHNTLYWYLQNLGQGPELLIRYENEEAVDDSQLPKDRFSAERLKGVDSTLKIQPAELGDSAVYLCASSLTGQAISSTDTQYFGPGTRLTVL.

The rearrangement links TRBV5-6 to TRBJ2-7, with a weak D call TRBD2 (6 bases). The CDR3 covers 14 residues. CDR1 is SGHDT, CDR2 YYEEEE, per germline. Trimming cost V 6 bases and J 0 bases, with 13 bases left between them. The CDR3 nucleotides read TGTGCCAGCAACGTTATCGGGAGCTCCTACGAGCAGTACTTC. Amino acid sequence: CASNVIGSSYEQYF.

The CDR3 is CATSPGVGYEQYF. DNA of the CDR3: TGCGCCACCAGCCCAGGGGTGGGTTACGAGCAGTACTTC. The rearrangement uses TRBV10-2 and TRBJ2-7, with D possibly being TRBD1 (6 bases). The length of the CDR3 is 13 residues. The germline V and J ends were trimmed by 10 bases and 4 bases, with 17 bases remaining between them. Germline V gene data show CDR1 as WSHSY and CDR2 as SAAADI.

Written as DNA, the CDR3 is TGTGCCAGCAGTCCCCACAGTCTCGGCTACACCTTC. Translating it yields CASSPHSLGYTF. The V gene is TRBV6-5, the J gene TRBJ1-2; D ambiguous. V lost 5 bases and J 8 bases, leaving 12 bases between the germline ends. The CDR3 is made up of 12 amino acids. Germline CDR1 reads MNHEY; CDR2 reads SVGAGI.

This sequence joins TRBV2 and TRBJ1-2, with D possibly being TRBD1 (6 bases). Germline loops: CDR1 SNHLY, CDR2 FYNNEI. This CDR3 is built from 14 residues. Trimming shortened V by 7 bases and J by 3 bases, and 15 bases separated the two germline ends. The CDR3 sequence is CASTQQGDYYGYTF. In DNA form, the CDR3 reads TGTGCCAGCACACAACAGGGCGACTACTATGGCTACACCTTC. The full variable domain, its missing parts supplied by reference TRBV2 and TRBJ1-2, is EPEVTQTPSHQVTQMGQEVILRCVPISNHLYFYWYRQILGQKVEFLVSFYNNEISEKSEIFDDQFSVERPDGSNFTLKIRSTKLEDSAMYFCASTQQGDYYGYTFGSGTRLTVV.

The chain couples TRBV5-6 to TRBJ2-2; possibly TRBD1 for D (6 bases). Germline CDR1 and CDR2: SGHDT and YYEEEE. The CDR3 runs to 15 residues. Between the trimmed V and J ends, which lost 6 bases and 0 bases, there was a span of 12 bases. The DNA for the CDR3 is TGTGCCAGCACCGAGGGGACACCGAACACCGGGGAGCTGTTTTTT. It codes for CASTEGTPNTGELFF.

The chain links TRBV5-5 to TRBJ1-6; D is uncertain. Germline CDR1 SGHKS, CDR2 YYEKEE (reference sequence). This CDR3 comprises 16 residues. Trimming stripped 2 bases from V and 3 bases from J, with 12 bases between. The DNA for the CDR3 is TGTGCCAGCAGCTTAGCGGGTGCCGACTATAATTCACCCCTCCACTTT. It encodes CASSLAGADYNSPLHF.

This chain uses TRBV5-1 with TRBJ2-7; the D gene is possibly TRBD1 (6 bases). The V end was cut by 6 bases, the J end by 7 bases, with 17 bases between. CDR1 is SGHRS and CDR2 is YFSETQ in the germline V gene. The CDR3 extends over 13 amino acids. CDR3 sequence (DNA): TGCGCCAGCAAAAACGAGGTTCAGGGGGAGCAGTACTTC. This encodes CASKNEVQGEQYF.